The 23 T cell receptor beta chains presented below share a single source sample, sequenced in a study of cytomegalovirus exposure and HLA in healthy donors. PCR involved 60 Vbeta and 13 Jbeta primers. The protocol was immunoSEQ multiplex PCR, while the TCRdb copy is restricted to in-frame clones and leaves out a portion. The sample lists roughly 170,000 clones; approximately 82% were seen once. The material sequenced was PBMCs. These receptors came from a girl aged 2 to 9 in good health and CMV-seropositive.

This chain connects TRBV7-3 to TRBJ2-7; a possible D gene is TRBD1 (5 bases). The CDR3 sequence is 15 residues long. Trimming stripped 5 bases from V and 2 bases from J, with 16 bases between. Looked up from germline, CDR1 is SGHTA and CDR2 is FQGTGA. As DNA, the CDR3 is TGTGCCAGCAGCCCAGACAGAAGACCGACCTACGAGCAGTACTTC. The encoded protein is CASSPDRRPTYEQYF.

The gene calls are TRBV21-1 and TRBJ1-1. TRBV21-1 corresponds to a pseudogene. This CDR3 spans 10 amino acids. CDR3 DNA: TGTGCCAGCAGCAAAATCCGGGCTTTCTTT. Translated: CASSKIRAFF.

The chain combines TRBV5-4 with TRBJ2-7; possibly TRBD2 for D (6 bases). CDR1 and CDR2 from the germline V gene are SGHNT and YYREEE (reference sequence). The CDR3 extends over 13 amino acids. Trimming left V 5 bases short and J 7 bases short, with 16 bases between. The CDR3 protein is CASSRPGGREQYF. CDR3 DNA: TGTGCCAGCAGTCGCCCCGGAGGGAGGGAGCAGTACTTC.

The chain has TRBV5-1 and TRBJ2-5, with 9 bases aligning to TRBD1. Germline CDR1 SGHRS, CDR2 YFSETQ. The junction had 6 bases not matched to a gene; V was cut back by 4 bases and J by 2 bases. CDR3 length: 15 residues. For the CDR3, the DNA is TGCGCCAGCAGCCCGGACAGGGGCGGTCAAGAGACCCAGTACTTC. It is translated as CASSPDRGGQETQYF. The full variable domain, in which reference TRBV5-1 and TRBJ2-5 provide the parts outside the CDR3, is KAGVTQTPRYLIKTRGQQVTLSCSPISGHRSVSWYQQTPGQGLQFLFEYFSETQRNKGNFPGRFSGRQFSNSRSEMNVSTLELGDSALYLCASSPDRGGQETQYFGPGTRLLVL.

The chain combines TRBV19 with TRBJ1-4; 9 positions match TRBD1. In germline, CDR1 is LNHDA, CDR2 SQIVND (reference sequence). The J segment lost 8 bases and the V segment lost 1 base, leaving 8 bases of the junction unmatched. The CDR3 spans 16 residues. Written as DNA, the CDR3 is TGTGCCAGTAGTATAGGCCCGGGACAGGGAAGCGAAAAACTGTTTTTT. Its translation is CASSIGPGQGSEKLFF.

This rearrangement joins TRBV30 to TRBJ1-1, with a tentative D call TRBD1 (6 bases). This CDR3 is built from 14 residues. From germline, CDR1 is GTSNPN and CDR2 SVGIG (reference sequence). V was pared by 0 bases and J by 1 base, with 9 bases between. This CDR3 is CAWSVQGTNTEAFF. In DNA form, the CDR3 reads TGTGCCTGGAGTGTACAGGGAACGAACACTGAAGCTTTCTTT. Complete variable domain (other parts from reference TRBV30 and TRBJ1-1): SQTIHQWPATLVQPVGSPLSLECTVEGTSNPNLYWYRQAAGRGLQLLFYSVGIGQISSEVPQNLSASRPQDRQFILSSKKLLLSDSGFYLCAWSVQGTNTEAFFGQGTRLTVV.

In this sample, this clone turned up a few times. CDR3 residues: CASSGTGEGETQYF. CDR3 nucleotides: TGTGCCAGCAGCGGGACAGGGGAAGGGGAGACCCAGTACTTC. V and J are TRBV5-6 and TRBJ2-5, with 10 bases that match TRBD1. From germline, CDR1 is SGHDT and CDR2 YYEEEE. The length of the CDR3 is 14 residues. The V and J ends lost 4 bases and 5 bases, in that order; junction bases with no gene match: 5.

The V and J genes are TRBV5-1 and TRBJ1-2; D perhaps matches TRBD1 (5 bases). The germline V gene encodes CDR1 SGHRS and CDR2 YFSETQ. Trimming shortened V by 0 bases and J by 2 bases, and 11 bases separated the two germline ends. This CDR3 spans 15 amino acids. CDR3 sequence: CASSLVGDSNYGYTF. The CDR3, as DNA: TGCGCCAGCAGCTTGGTTGGGGACTCGAACTATGGCTACACCTTC. Full variable domain (rest looked up from reference TRBV5-1 and TRBJ1-2): KAGVTQTPRYLIKTRGQQVTLSCSPISGHRSVSWYQQTPGQGLQFLFEYFSETQRNKGNFPGRFSGRQFSNSRSEMNVSTLELGDSALYLCASSLVGDSNYGYTFGSGTRLTVV.

The chain combines TRBV2 with TRBJ2-2, with D possibly being TRBD1 (5 bases). CDR1 and CDR2 from the germline V gene are SNHLY and FYNNEI. With 2 bases removed from V and 3 bases from J, the gap between germline ends came to 13 bases. CDR3 length equals 16 residues. The CDR3 region has the DNA TGTGCCAGCAGTGAAACGGACATACCGTACACCGGGGAGCTGTTTTTT. Its protein is CASSETDIPYTGELFF.

The rearrangement joins TRBV18 to TRBJ1-1; D gene ambiguous. V was cut by 3 bases and J by 0 bases, with 11 bases left in between. The CDR3 extends over 15 amino acids. CDR1 is KGHSH, CDR2 LQKENI, per germline. The CDR3 DNA follows: TGTGCCAGCTCACCCATCGGAGATCTGAACACTGAAGCTTTCTTT. It codes for CASSPIGDLNTEAFF.

This clone was counted a single time. This chain uses TRBV9 with TRBJ1-1, with D perhaps TRBD1 (5 bases). Germline lookup yields CDR1 SGDLS and CDR2 YYNGEE. CDR3 length: 15 amino acids. Deletions cut 4 bases from V and 1 base from J, with 14 bases between. CDR3 bases: TGTGCCAGCAGCCCCCCGGCGGGGGGGAACACTGAAGCTTTCTTT. Amino acids: CASSPPAGGNTEAFF.

This chain connects TRBV19 to TRBJ2-1, with TRBD2 identical over 10 bases. V lost 7 bases, J lost 0 bases, and 3 bases stayed unmatched. Per the germline V gene, CDR1 is LNHDA and CDR2 is SQIVND (reference sequence). The CDR3 runs 15 residues. The CDR3 protein is CASTSSGSSYNEQFF. In DNA, the CDR3 is TGTGCCAGTACTTCTAGCGGGAGCTCCTACAATGAGCAGTTCTTC. Based on the CDR3 plus reference TRBV19 and TRBJ2-1, the full variable domain is DGGITQSPKYLFRKEGQNVTLSCEQNLNHDAMYWYRQDPGQGLRLIYYSQIVNDFQKGDIAEGYSVSREKKESFPLTVTSAQKNPTAFYLCASTSSGSSYNEQFFGPGTRLTVL.

The chain combines TRBV19 with TRBJ2-7; 10 nucleotides line up with TRBD1. CDR3 length: 14 residues. The V gene's germline CDR1 is LNHDA and CDR2 SQIVND (reference sequence). Losses at the gene ends were 4 bases for V and 3 bases for J; bases not matched to a gene: 3. For the CDR3, the DNA is TGTGCCAGTAGTACCGGACAGGGGGGCTACGAGCAGTACTTC. It translates to CASSTGQGGYEQYF.

This chain joins TRBV5-1 and TRBJ2-7; 11 nucleotides align to TRBD2. The length of the CDR3 is 17 residues. J gave up 0 bases and V 0 bases, and 5 bases lay outside the gene matches. Germline values: CDR1 SGHRS, CDR2 YFSETQ. CDR3 protein: CASSLGLAGGNSYEQYF. The CDR3 region has the DNA TGCGCCAGCAGCTTGGGTCTAGCGGGGGGAAACTCCTACGAGCAGTACTTC.

The J gene is TRBJ1-3, the V gene TRBV9; D possibly corresponds to TRBD1 (5 bases). Germline values: CDR1 SGDLS, CDR2 YYNGEE. V dropped 0 bases and J dropped 2 bases, with 9 bases sitting between them. The CDR3 has 15 amino acids. CDR3 in amino acids: CASSVAQAPGNTIYF. The CDR3 DNA sequence: TGTGCCAGCAGCGTAGCACAGGCTCCTGGAAACACCATATATTTT.

This chain uses TRBV5-1 with TRBJ2-1; possibly TRBD2 for D (5 bases). Trimming pared 4 bases from V and 2 bases from J, leaving 16 bases between. The germline CDR1 and CDR2 sequences are SGHRS and YFSETQ. The CDR3 runs to 16 residues. The DNA of the CDR3 is TGCGCCAGCAGCGTACAAGAAGCGGAGGCCTACAATGAGCAGTTCTTC. It specifies CASSVQEAEAYNEQFF. Using reference TRBV5-1 and TRBJ2-1 for the parts outside the CDR3, the full variable domain is KAGVTQTPRYLIKTRGQQVTLSCSPISGHRSVSWYQQTPGQGLQFLFEYFSETQRNKGNFPGRFSGRQFSNSRSEMNVSTLELGDSALYLCASSVQEAEAYNEQFFGPGTRLTVL.

The genes are TRBV30 and TRBJ2-1; the match to TRBD1 covers 8 bases. V was pared by 5 bases and J by 4 bases, with 10 bases of the junction left unmatched. Germline values: CDR1 GTSNPN, CDR2 SVGIG (reference sequence). The CDR3 length is 15 residues. In nucleotides, the CDR3 is TGTGCCTGGGGGATCGGGACAGGAGTTTACAATGAGCAGTTCTTC. Residues: CAWGIGTGVYNEQFF.

The V call is TRBV6-1, the J call TRBJ2-3; TRBD1 agrees at 8 bases. Looked up from germline, CDR1 is MNHNS and CDR2 is SASEGT. This CDR3 contains 15 residues. V was pared by 3 bases and J by 1 base, with 3 bases of the junction left unmatched. CDR3 amino acids: CASSEADRGTDTQYF. CDR3 sequence (DNA): TGTGCCAGCAGTGAGGCGGACAGGGGCACAGATACGCAGTATTTT.

This clone was found once. The genes are TRBV28 and TRBJ1-1; a possible D gene is TRBD1 (6 bases). This CDR3 contains 15 residues. Germline loops: CDR1 MDHEN, CDR2 SYDVKM. The V end was cut by 7 bases, the J end by 1 base, with 16 bases between. CDR3 nucleotide sequence: TGTGCCAGCACCCCGGGGGGGGCCGAGAACACTGAAGCTTTCTTT. It yields the protein CASTPGGAENTEAFF.

The CDR3 reads CASSLLAGGQETQYF. DNA of the CDR3: TGTGCCAGCAGCTTACTAGCGGGGGGACAAGAGACCCAGTACTTC. The chain uses TRBV5-4 and TRBJ2-5; TRBD2 aligns across 12 bases. CDR3 length: 15 residues. The V gene end was trimmed by 2 bases and the J gene end by 2 bases; junction bases not matched to a gene: 1. Germline CDR1 SGHNT, CDR2 YYREEE (reference sequence).

V and J are TRBV5-4 and TRBJ1-1, with 7 bases lining up with TRBD1. The length of the CDR3 is 14 residues. Germline V gene lookup returns CDR1 SGHNT and CDR2 YYREEE (reference sequence). After removal of 3 bases from V and 0 bases from J, the junction contained 2 bases not matched to a gene. The CDR3 reads CASSSTGMNTEAFF. The CDR3 nucleotides read TGTGCCAGCAGCTCGACAGGGATGAACACTGAAGCTTTCTTT.

The chain joins TRBV4-1 to TRBJ2-1; TRBD2 matches 7 bases. In germline, CDR1 is MGHRA, CDR2 YSYEKL. This CDR3 contains 16 residues. The V gene end was trimmed by 4 bases and the J gene end by 7 bases; junction bases not matched to a gene: 13. For the CDR3, the DNA is TGCGCCAGCAGCCCGACGGTGGGCGGGAGAGGGAATGAGCAGTTCTTC. Translating it yields CASSPTVGGRGNEQFF.

The chain carries TRBV7-9 and TRBJ2-5; D perhaps matches TRBD2 (5 bases). The CDR3 is 15 residues long. Germline V CDR1 and CDR2: SEHNR, FQNEAQ (reference sequence). V lost 5 bases, J lost 3 bases, and 16 bases lay in between. The CDR3 protein is CASSPQRRSKETQYF. The CDR3 DNA is TGTGCCAGCAGCCCTCAGCGGCGAAGTAAAGAGACCCAGTACTTC.